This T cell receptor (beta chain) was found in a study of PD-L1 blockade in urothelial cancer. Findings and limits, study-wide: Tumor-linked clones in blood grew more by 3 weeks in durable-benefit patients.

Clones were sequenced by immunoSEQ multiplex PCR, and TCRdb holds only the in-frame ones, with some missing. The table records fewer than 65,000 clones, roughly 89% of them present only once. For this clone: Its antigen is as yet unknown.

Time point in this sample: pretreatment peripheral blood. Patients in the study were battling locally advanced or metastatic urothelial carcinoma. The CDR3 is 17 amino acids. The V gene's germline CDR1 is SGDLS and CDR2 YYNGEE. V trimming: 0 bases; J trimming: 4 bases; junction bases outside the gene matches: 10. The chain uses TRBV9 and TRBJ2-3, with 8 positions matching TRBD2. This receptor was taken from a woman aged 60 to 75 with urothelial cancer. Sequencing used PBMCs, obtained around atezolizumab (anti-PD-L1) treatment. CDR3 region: CASSVGTSGSLSDTQYF. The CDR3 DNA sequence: TGTGCCAGCAGCGTAGGCACTAGCGGCTCTCTGTCAGATACGCAGTATTTT.